This T cell receptor (beta chain) was documented in a study of cytomegalovirus exposure and HLA in healthy donors. PCR amplification relied on 60 Vbeta primers (plus 13 Jbeta primers). This table comes from immunoSEQ multiplex PCR, and its TCRdb copy is limited to in-frame clones, with some not included. The data show some 150,000 clones, 60% to 85% seen once. The V and J ends lost 3 bases and 8 bases, in that order; junction bases with no gene match: 6. This CDR3 is 14 amino acids long. Germline V gene lookup returns CDR1 MGHRA and CDR2 YSYEKL. The V gene is TRBV4-1, the J gene TRBJ2-4, with 8 bases lining up with TRBD1. Material: PBMCs. This TCR came from a man aged 50 to 60 in good health and CMV-seropositive. The CDR3, as DNA: TGCGCCAGCAGCCACGGGACAGGCGATTACATTCAGTACTTC. Amino acids: CASSHGTGDYIQYF.